This entry features one T cell receptor beta chain sequence. What it binds is not known. A much larger clone differs by one base, so this may be a read error. The bulk TCR libraries were made with methods described before and with listed TCR primers. Using its own MiXCR run on the PCR reads, TCRdb lists one record per CDR3 protein. Of some 650,000 distinct CDR3 sequences listed, about 20% are singletons. CDR1 and CDR2 (germline): SGHVS, FNYEAQ. There are 13 residues in the CDR3. The sample comes from a study of molecular identifiers for immune sequencing clone quantification. About the study: RNA from roughly 20,000 or 100,000 naive CD8 cells was split five ways in replicates, with four sequenced. Study findings and constraints: Among effectors, clones above 20 RNA copies held over 97% of molecules; among naive cells, under 1%. Even with approximately 1 million naive cells present, spiked Jurkat TCR RNA from one cell was reportedly detectable.

This TCR came from a human donor in good health. Some libraries in this study had Jurkat cell RNA spiked in. The chain is built from TRBV7-6 and TRBJ1-1; possibly TRBD1 for D (5 bases). Sequenced sample: naive CD8+ T cells from blood, with Jurkat cell RNA spiked in. Regarding subset: FACS-sorted CD8+CD4-CCR7+CD45RA+ naive T cells. The CDR3 DNA follows: TGTGCCGGCAGCTTGGCCCAGTGGACAGAAGCTTTCTTT. As protein: CAGSLAQWTEAFF.